These 28 T cell receptor beta chains were all obtained from the same sample, sequenced in a study of shared clonotypes between healthy human individuals. Measured with immunoSEQ multiplex PCR; TCRdb has only the in-frame clones, and not every one. The sample carries more than 850,000 clones, approximately 80% recorded once. Sequences were obtained from memory CD4+ T cells from PBMCs. Subset defined: CD45RA-negative fraction. These receptors were collected from a man between 18 and 29 years old in good health. Some clones in this sample may be carry-over from other donors' samples.

This clone was counted a few times. The gene calls are TRBV29-1 and TRBJ2-2; 7 bases agree with TRBD2. Germline CDR1 reads SQVTM; CDR2 reads ANQGSEA. With V trimmed by 6 bases and J by 5 bases, 9 bases remained unmatched. CDR3 length: 14 residues. CDR3: CSVRPRRETGELFF. In DNA form, the CDR3 reads TGCAGCGTGCGACCCCGGCGGGAGACCGGGGAGCTGTTTTTT.

To note about this clone: This specimen includes other DNA sequences encoding the same CDR3. The genes are TRBV7-3 and TRBJ2-3; the D is unclear. The CDR3 length is 12 residues. V was clipped by 1 base and J by 6 bases, with 5 bases between them. Germline lookup yields CDR1 SGHTA and CDR2 FQGTGA. The CDR3 is CASSLRADTQYF. CDR3 bases: TGTGCCAGCAGCTTAAGGGCGGATACGCAGTATTTT.

The V call is TRBV7-9, the J call TRBJ1-1, with D unresolved. Trimming took 1 base from V and 10 from J, leaving 10 bases between them. This CDR3 comprises 12 residues. Germline V gene lookup returns CDR1 SEHNR and CDR2 FQNEAQ (reference sequence). CDR3 bases: TGTGCCAGCAGCTTAGAAGCTGTGGGAGCTTTCTTT. Amino acids: CASSLEAVGAFF.

This sequence joins TRBV2 and TRBJ1-1, with D uncertain. Germline values: CDR1 SNHLY, CDR2 FYNNEI. This CDR3 contains 13 residues. Trimming removed 1 base from V and 7 bases from J, with 10 bases in between. The CDR3 sequence is CASSEGEGVEAFF. In DNA, the CDR3 is TGTGCCAGCAGTGAAGGGGAAGGAGTTGAAGCTTTCTTT.

The rearrangement joins TRBV29-1 to TRBJ2-1, with 15 bases that match TRBD2. Trimming removed 4 bases from V and 5 bases from J; junction bases left unmatched: 12. Germline CDR1 reads SQVTM; CDR2 reads ANQGSEA. CDR3 length: 18 residues. The CDR3 here is CSVGGWTSGRARNNEQFF. The CDR3 DNA follows: TGCAGCGTTGGGGGATGGACTAGCGGGAGGGCCCGGAACAATGAGCAGTTCTTC.

This CDR3 reads CASTRSNYGYTF. The CDR3 coding sequence is TGTGCCAGTACGCGCAGCAACTATGGCTACACCTTC. This chain connects TRBV19 to TRBJ1-2; D is undetermined. V was pared by 7 bases and J by 2 bases, with 8 bases between. Germline CDR1 reads LNHDA; CDR2 reads SQIVND (reference sequence). This CDR3 contains 12 residues.

The rearrangement links TRBV30 to TRBJ2-7; perhaps TRBD2 as D (6 bases). The CDR3 is made up of 16 amino acids. V was cut by 3 bases and J by 4 bases, with 22 bases left in between. CDR1 and CDR2 (germline): GTSNPN, SVGIG (reference sequence). This chain's CDR3 is CAWRPAHLHAGYEQYF. CDR3 coding DNA: TGTGCCTGGAGGCCAGCGCACCTCCATGCGGGGTACGAGCAGTACTTC.

Notes on this clone: Since a far larger clone is one base different, this is likely a read error. The sample carries other DNA sequences with the same CDR3. CDR3 sequence (DNA): TGTGCCAGCAGCTTAGGGGGACTAGCGAACACCGGGGAGCTATTTTTT. Translating gives CASSLGGLANTGELFF. The chain links TRBV7-9 to TRBJ2-2, with 10 positions matching TRBD2. The length of the CDR3 is 16 residues. Germline assignment: CDR1 SEHNR and CDR2 FQNEAQ (reference sequence).

This chain uses TRBV11-3 with TRBJ2-3; D might be TRBD2 (5 bases). This CDR3 comprises 15 residues. Per germline, CDR1 SGHNT and CDR2 YENEEA. The V and J ends lost 0 bases and 2 bases respectively, with 9 bases between them. CDR3 in DNA: TGTGCCAGCAGCTTAGAGTCGGGATCCACAGATACGCAGTATTTT. It yields the protein CASSLESGSTDTQYF.

Written as DNA, the CDR3 is TGTGCCAGCAGCGGATGGACAGGGAAGAACACTGAAGCTTTCTTT. Amino acids: CASSGWTGKNTEAFF. The chain couples TRBV5-4 to TRBJ1-1; 8 bases are shared with TRBD1. V dropped 4 bases and J dropped 1; count of bases not matched to a gene: 6. The germline CDR1 and CDR2 sequences are SGHNT and YYREEE (reference sequence). This CDR3 is built from 15 residues.

At least ten counts were recorded for this clone. The chain links TRBV4-1 to TRBJ2-7, with D possibly being TRBD1 (5 bases). Germline V gene data show CDR1 as MGHRA and CDR2 as YSYEKL. The CDR3 has 14 residues. The ends were cut back, 0 bases at V and 7 bases at J, with 13 bases in the middle. CDR3 nucleotides: TGCGCCAGCAGCCAAGATGAGACAGATGTTGAGCAGTACTTC. Translating it yields CASSQDETDVEQYF.

The CDR3 region is CASSLYNSDTEAFF. CDR3 nucleotides: TGCGCCAGCAGCTTGTACAATTCGGACACTGAAGCTTTCTTT. V and J are TRBV5-1 and TRBJ1-1; D unclear. The germline CDR1 and CDR2 sequences are SGHRS and YFSETQ. The V end lost 1 base, the J end lost 3 bases, and 10 bases lay between the germline ends. The CDR3 runs to 14 residues.

This clone was observed a single time. The chain joins TRBV29-1 to TRBJ2-1, with 9 bases lining up with TRBD1. Per the germline V gene, CDR1 is SQVTM and CDR2 is ANQGSEA. The trim removed 4 bases at V and 9 bases at J, leaving 1 base unmatched. This CDR3 contains 11 residues. The CDR3 protein is CSVGGQGEQFF. The CDR3 DNA reads as TGCAGCGTTGGGGGACAGGGTGAGCAGTTCTTC.

The chain recombines TRBV7-2 with TRBJ2-3; D possibly matches TRBD1 or TRBD2 (5 bases each). The CDR3 contains 15 residues. Germline V gives CDR1 SGHTA, CDR2 FQGNSA. V lost 8 bases and J 4 bases, leaving 19 bases between the germline ends. The CDR3 reads CASSRWDPSSDTQYF. CDR3 nucleotides: TGTGCCAGCTCTCGATGGGACCCTTCATCAGATACGCAGTATTTT.

This clone was observed a few times. The chain links TRBV5-4 to TRBJ2-7; D remains unclear. This CDR3 comprises 14 residues. V shed 0 bases and J shed 3 bases, with 10 bases lying between them. Germline V gene sequence: CDR1 SGHNT, CDR2 YYREEE (reference sequence). CDR3 amino acids: CASSLGPSGYEQYF. The CDR3 DNA reads as TGTGCCAGCAGCTTGGGCCCATCGGGCTACGAGCAGTACTTC.

This sequence joins TRBV18 and TRBJ2-3; 10 bases match TRBD2. Germline-derived CDR1 and CDR2 are KGHSH and LQKENI. This CDR3 is 17 amino acids long. The ends lost 0 bases at V and 6 bases at J; junction bases unmatched: 9. In DNA form, the CDR3 reads TGTGCCAGCTCACCACCCCGGACTAGCGGAGGGATGGATACGCAGTATTTT. It specifies CASSPPRTSGGMDTQYF.

This clone was seen only a few times. The chain recombines TRBV4-2 with TRBJ2-5, with a weak D call TRBD2 (6 bases). CDR3 length: 16 residues. The V and J ends lost 0 bases and 0 bases respectively, with 11 bases between them. CDR1 is LGHNA, CDR2 YNFKEQ, per germline. The CDR3 protein is CASSQDTSGHQETQYF. The CDR3 nucleotides read TGTGCCAGCAGCCAAGATACCAGCGGGCACCAAGAGACCCAGTACTTC.

Ten or more counts support this clone. The rearrangement uses TRBV27 and TRBJ1-1, with no clear D. This CDR3 is 12 amino acids long. Trimming left V 8 bases short and J 4 bases short, with 11 bases between. Germline lookup yields CDR1 MNHEY and CDR2 SMNVEV (reference sequence). The CDR3, as DNA: TGTGCCAGCCGGACGGAGGGCACTGAAGCTTTCTTT. It encodes CASRTEGTEAFF.

This clone was found a few times. This rearrangement joins TRBV5-1 to TRBJ2-7; 7 bases line up with TRBD1. Germline V gives CDR1 SGHRS, CDR2 YFSETQ. The trim removed 3 bases at V and 5 bases at J, leaving 2 bases unmatched. This CDR3 is 12 amino acids long. CDR3 in DNA: TGCGCCAGCAGCTCACAGGGGAACGAGCAGTACTTC. Translated: CASSSQGNEQYF.

V usage is TRBV7-9 and J usage is TRBJ1-1; no clear D gene. Germline V gives CDR1 SEHNR, CDR2 FQNEAQ (reference sequence). CDR3 length: 12 amino acids. V dropped 5 bases and J dropped 3 bases, with 7 bases sitting between them. CDR3 in amino acids: CASSHTYTEAFF. CDR3 in DNA: TGTGCCAGCAGCCATACGTACACTGAAGCTTTCTTT. Full variable domain (outside the CDR3, taken from reference TRBV7-9 and TRBJ1-1): DTGVSQNPRHKITKRGQNVTFRCDPISEHNRLYWYRQTLGQGPEFLTYFQNEAQLEKSRLLSDRFSAERPKGSFSTLEIQRTEQGDSAMYLCASSHTYTEAFFGQGTRLTVV.

This clone was observed a few times. This CDR3 is also generated by other DNA sequences in the sample. V usage is TRBV6-5 and J usage is TRBJ1-2; D unclear. The germline V and J ends were trimmed by 0 bases and 2 bases, with 10 bases remaining between them. The CDR3 is 15 residues long. From germline, CDR1 is MNHEY and CDR2 SVGAGI. The DNA of the CDR3 is TGTGCCAGCAGTTACTCCTGGGGTGGGAACTATGGCTACACCTTC. The encoded protein is CASSYSWGGNYGYTF.

The chain recombines TRBV18 with TRBJ2-4; 10 nucleotides agree with TRBD1. The trim removed 0 bases at V and 1 base at J, leaving 0 bases unmatched. The CDR3 is 16 amino acids. CDR1 KGHSH and CDR2 LQKENI come from the germline V gene. DNA of the CDR3: TGTGCCAGCTCACCACCGGGACAGGGGGCCAAAAACATTCAGTACTTC. This translates into CASSPPGQGAKNIQYF.

The rearrangement uses TRBV7-6 and TRBJ2-7; D is undetermined. The CDR3 totals 14 residues. The germline V and J ends were trimmed by 4 bases and 7 bases, with 17 bases remaining between them. The germline gives CDR1 SGHVS, CDR2 FNYEAQ. The CDR3 nucleotides read TGTGCCAGCAGCTCAGGATCCTTCCTTGGAGAGCAGTACTTC. Its protein product is CASSSGSFLGEQYF.

The V gene is TRBV7-2, the J gene TRBJ2-7; 8 positions match TRBD1. There are 15 residues in the CDR3. Germline CDR1 is SGHTA and CDR2 is FQGNSA. The J segment lost 4 bases and the V segment lost 4 bases, leaving 9 bases of the junction unmatched. Here the CDR3 DNA reads TGTGCCAGCAGCTCGACTACCGGGACAGGATACGAGCAGTACTTC. It encodes CASSSTTGTGYEQYF.

The genes are TRBV5-1 and TRBJ2-1, with a tentative D call TRBD2 (6 bases). Deletions cut 4 bases from V and 0 bases from J, with 14 bases between. Germline values: CDR1 SGHRS, CDR2 YFSETQ. CDR3 size: 16 residues. CDR3 protein: CASSRSGPSSYNEQFF. CDR3 DNA: TGCGCCAGCAGCCGGAGCGGGCCAAGCTCCTACAATGAGCAGTTCTTC.

The genes are TRBV5-4 and TRBJ1-1; D is uncertain. The CDR3 contains 14 residues. In germline, CDR1 is SGHNT, CDR2 YYREEE (reference sequence). The V end was cut by 3 bases, the J end by 1 base, with 10 bases between. DNA for the CDR3: TGTGCCAGCAGCTACGATGCCGAGAACACTGAAGCTTTCTTT. Translation: CASSYDAENTEAFF.

This rearrangement joins TRBV29-1 to TRBJ2-5; unclear D gene. V dropped 3 bases and J dropped 1 base, with 9 bases sitting between them. The CDR3 extends over 13 amino acids. Germline values: CDR1 SQVTM, CDR2 ANQGSEA. DNA of the CDR3: TGCAGCGTTGATAGGTATATCCAAGAGACCCAGTACTTC. Translating it yields CSVDRYIQETQYF.

This chain links TRBV7-9 with TRBJ1-1, with D perhaps TRBD1 (6 bases). Germline CDR1 and CDR2: SEHNR and FQNEAQ (reference sequence). V lost 2 bases to trimming and J lost 1 base, with 11 bases between them. CDR3 length: 15 residues. The CDR3 region has the DNA TGTGCCAGCAGCTTATTGGGGGCGGGGAACACTGAAGCTTTCTTT. This translates into CASSLLGAGNTEAFF.